Below, 7 T cell receptor beta chains from the same sample are listed, as sequenced in a study of T cells expressing NK-cell markers. Using the 5' RACE reads, TCRdb records one entry per CDR3 protein without DNA. This repertoire includes a few hundred thousand distinct CDR3 sequences. Sequences were obtained from blood T cells: a sorted CD56 or NKG2C T cell subset, CD4+ or CD8+ T cells, or bulk PBMC T cells (not recorded which). The receptors were sampled from a man aged 18 to 69 in good health.

CDR3 loop: CASSGRVLRRDTQYF. V usage is TRBV2 and J usage is TRBJ2-3. Germline-derived CDR1 and CDR2 are SNHLY and FYNNEI. The CDR3 totals 15 residues.

The chain is built from TRBV20-1 and TRBJ1-5; TCRdb's D call of TRBD1 is untestable without DNA. The CDR3 totals 13 residues. Germline values: CDR1 DFQATT, CDR2 SNEGSKA (reference sequence). This chain's CDR3 is CSARRPRGQPQHF.

The chain recombines TRBV5-1 with TRBJ1-6; TCRdb's assignment of TRBD1 cannot be checked, as there is no DNA. This CDR3 is built from 15 residues. Germline V gene lookup returns CDR1 SGHRS and CDR2 YFSETQ. This chain's CDR3 is CASSLAGTVNSPLHF.

The V call is TRBV4-2, the J call TRBJ2-7; TCRdb outputs TRBD1, but without DNA this stays unchecked. The germline V gene has CDR1 LGHNA and CDR2 YNFKEQ. The CDR3 contains 18 residues. CDR3 amino acids: CASSQVYMVGGPSYEQYF.

The rearrangement uses TRBV24-1 and TRBJ2-7; TCRdb's D call of TRBD2 is untestable without DNA. Looked up from germline, CDR1 is KGHDR and CDR2 is SFDVKD. This CDR3 spans 14 amino acids. The CDR3 is CATASGQGAYEQYF.

This chain uses TRBV12-3 or TRBV12-4 with TRBJ2-2. CDR3 length equals 12 residues. The CDR3 sequence is CASTYLPGELFF.

The gene calls are TRBV7-2 and TRBJ2-2; no DNA is available, so the TRBD2 call from TCRdb remains unchecked. Germline CDR1 SGHTA, CDR2 FQGNSA. This CDR3 contains 16 residues. This CDR3 reads CASSLVVNSPTGELFF.